What follows describes a single T cell receptor beta chain. This CDR3 is 16 amino acids long. V lost 2 bases and J lost 4; bases outside the gene matches: 9. The germline gives CDR1 GTSNPN, CDR2 SVGIG (reference sequence). This sample stems from a study of technical replicates of blood from several donors. Sequenced by immunoSEQ multiplex PCR; TCRdb stores in-frame clones only, minus some. The sample has about 6,900 clones; 90% to 96% are singletons. Source material: PBMCs. The chain recombines TRBV30 with TRBJ2-3, with 10 nucleotides matching TRBD2. The clonotype was recovered from a human donor in good health. CDR3 coding DNA: TGTGCCTGGAGTACTAAAGGACTAGCGGTTTCAGATACGCAGTATTTT. It translates to CAWSTKGLAVSDTQYF.